The clone carrying this T cell receptor beta chain was picked up a small number of times. The target antigen is unknown. This specimen comes from a study of T-cell reconstitution after alpha-beta-depleted transplantation in children. General study findings and limits: Roughly two months post-transplant, alpha-beta T cells reportedly originated from several hundred graft clones that had expanded. There were some patients whose high TCRbeta diversity at day 60 came from surviving recipient T cells and thymic progenitors. The main origin of T-cell counts and diversity one year after transplant was newly produced T cells.

Unique molecular identifiers were incorporated during preparation of the TCRbeta library. TCRdb re-derived calls from the PCR reads in MiXCR, one entry per CDR3 protein. The profile shows about 980,000 distinct CDR3 sequences, 25% to 30% of them singletons. The receptor's source is a boy less than two years old who had a stem cell transplant for SCID, so the T cells may come from the graft donor. The sample was PBMCs, mostly from graft donor cells, taken 360 days after TCRalphabeta/CD19-depleted stem cell transplant.

As DNA, the CDR3 is TGCAGTGCTATGGTGGGGGTACCGGGAGAGCAGTTCTTC. Protein product: CSAMVGVPGEQFF. The chain is built from TRBV20-1 and TRBJ2-1; D may be TRBD1 or TRBD2 (5 bases each). V dropped 4 bases and J dropped 10 bases, with 17 bases sitting between them. This CDR3 contains 13 residues. From germline, CDR1 is DFQATT and CDR2 SNEGSKA (reference sequence).